A single T cell receptor (beta chain) is shown here with its context. Its matching antigen is unknown. This sample is part of a study of T cells in Graves' hyperthyroidism and ophthalmopathy. Study-level results: Most thyroid clonotypes expanded above 0.001 appeared in blood too. The model's output predicted ophthalmopathy at a median of 6.5 months prior to onset.

This CDR3 is built from 14 residues. V dropped 5 bases and J dropped 4 bases, with 12 bases sitting between them. CDR1 and CDR2 from the germline V gene are SGHTA and FQGNSA. Researchers took RNA transcripts and amplified the TCR beta CDR3 regions from them. Using the HTBI primer set, a first-round RT-PCR was run on the TCR CDR3. TCRdb ran MiXCR on the multiplex PCR reads and lists one entry per CDR3 protein. The repertoire includes approximately 400,000 distinct CDR3 sequences, approximately 15% of them detected once, and approximately 30% sits in the top ten. Predating any ophthalmopathy symptoms, the blood sample was taken at first hyperthyroidism diagnosis. PBMCs stemmed from 10 ml fresh peripheral blood.

Sample: blood. This clonotype originated in a woman under 30 with Graves' hyperthyroidism that later progressed to Graves' ophthalmopathy. V usage is TRBV7-2 and J usage is TRBJ2-4, with D hard to call. The CDR3 region is CASSRSKSKNIQYF. CDR3 DNA sequence: TGTGCCAGCAGCCGATCAAAGTCTAAAAACATTCAGTACTTC.